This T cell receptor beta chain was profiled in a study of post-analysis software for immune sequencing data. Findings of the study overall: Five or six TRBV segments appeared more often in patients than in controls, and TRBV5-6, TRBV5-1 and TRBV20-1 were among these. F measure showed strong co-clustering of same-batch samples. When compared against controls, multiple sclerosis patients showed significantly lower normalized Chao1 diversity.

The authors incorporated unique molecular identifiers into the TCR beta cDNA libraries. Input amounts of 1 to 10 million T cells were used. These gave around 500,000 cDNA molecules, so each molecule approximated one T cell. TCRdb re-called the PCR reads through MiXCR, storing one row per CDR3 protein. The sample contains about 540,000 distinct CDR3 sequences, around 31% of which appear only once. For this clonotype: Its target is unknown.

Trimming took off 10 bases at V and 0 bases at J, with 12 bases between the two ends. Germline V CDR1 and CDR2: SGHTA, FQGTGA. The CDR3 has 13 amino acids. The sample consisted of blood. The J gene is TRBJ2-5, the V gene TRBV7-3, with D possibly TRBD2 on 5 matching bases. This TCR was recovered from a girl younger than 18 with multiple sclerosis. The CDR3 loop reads CATSRAYQETQYF. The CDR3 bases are TGTGCCACCTCGCGGGCGTACCAAGAGACCCAGTACTTC.